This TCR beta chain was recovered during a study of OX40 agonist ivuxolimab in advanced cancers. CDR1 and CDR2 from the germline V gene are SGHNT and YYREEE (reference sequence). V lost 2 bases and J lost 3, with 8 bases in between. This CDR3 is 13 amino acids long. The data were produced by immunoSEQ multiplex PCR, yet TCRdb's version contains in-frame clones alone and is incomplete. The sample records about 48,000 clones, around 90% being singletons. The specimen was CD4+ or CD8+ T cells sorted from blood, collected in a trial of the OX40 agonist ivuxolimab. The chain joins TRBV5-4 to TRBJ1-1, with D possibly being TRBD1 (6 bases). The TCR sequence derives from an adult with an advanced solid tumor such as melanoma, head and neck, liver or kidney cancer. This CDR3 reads CASSFRGYTEAFF. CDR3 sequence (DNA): TGTGCCAGCAGCTTCAGGGGTTACACTGAAGCTTTCTTT.